These 9 T cell receptor beta chains originate from one sample sequenced in a study of regulatory T cells in long-lasting Graves disease. CDR3 regions were amplified by Arm-PCR using iRepertoire HTBI primers to build TCR beta libraries. MiXCR, applied by TCRdb to the multiplex PCR reads, yields one record per CDR3 protein. The sample contains 500,000 or so distinct CDR3 sequences, about 16% of which appear only once. Time point denoted: newly diagnosed GD, antithyroid drugs for less than 3 months. Researchers made the TCR library from RNA that was extracted from PBMCs. These data also formed part of another study, on T cells in Graves' hyperthyroidism and ophthalmopathy.

Here the sequenced sample was peripheral blood mononuclear cells (PBMCs), taken at new diagnosis, from a patient treated with antithyroid drugs. These receptors were obtained from a woman aged 35 to 59 with Graves disease.

This chain uses TRBV5-1 with TRBJ2-7, with TRBD2 matching 15 bases. Germline values: CDR1 SGHRS, CDR2 YFSETQ. The CDR3 length is 15 residues. J gave up 3 bases and V 4 bases, and 2 bases lay outside the gene matches. The CDR3 nucleotides are TGCGCCAGCAGCGGGGGACTAGCGGGGGGCTACGAGCAGTACTTC. Protein: CASSGGLAGGYEQYF.

This clonotype showed up many times. J is TRBJ1-1 and V is TRBV30; D not resolved. The germline CDR1 and CDR2 sequences are GTSNPN and SVGIG (reference sequence). The CDR3 loop spans 13 amino acids. Trimming took 2 bases from V and 0 from J, leaving 7 bases between them. The CDR3 sequence is CAWSSSLNTEAFF. As DNA, the CDR3 is TGTGCCTGGAGTTCGAGTTTGAACACTGAAGCTTTCTTT.

V gene TRBV6-1 combines with J gene TRBJ2-7, with D perhaps TRBD1 (6 bases). V dropped 11 bases and J dropped 4 bases, with 18 bases sitting between them. This CDR3 has 13 amino acids. Germline lookup yields CDR1 MNHNS and CDR2 SASEGT. The CDR3 nucleotides read TGTGCCGGTTCCCAGGACAGAAGATACGAGCAGTACTTC. Its protein is CAGSQDRRYEQYF.

This clonotype was seen at least ten times. The rearrangement links TRBV3-1 to TRBJ1-1; D is unresolved. The CDR3 has 12 amino acids. The germline gives CDR1 LGHDT, CDR2 YNNKEL (reference sequence). V lost 3 bases and J lost 6, with 8 bases in between. CDR3 protein: CASSQSYSEAFF. CDR3 nucleotides: TGTGCCAGCAGCCAGTCATATTCTGAAGCTTTCTTT.

In its sample, this clonotype was seen many times. The CDR3 spells CASSPGMSNQPQHF. The CDR3, as DNA: TGTGCCAGCAGCCCCGGGATGAGCAATCAGCCCCAGCATTTT. J is TRBJ1-5 and V is TRBV18; unclear D gene. The germline gives CDR1 KGHSH, CDR2 LQKENI. This CDR3 comprises 14 residues. V lost 8 bases and J lost 1, with 12 bases in between.

The chain couples TRBV4-1 to TRBJ1-2; no reliable D call. Germline V gene sequence: CDR1 MGHRA, CDR2 YSYEKL. The CDR3 is 14 residues long. The V gene lost 1 base and the J gene lost 4 bases, with 10 bases spanning the gap. CDR3 coding DNA: TGCGCCAGCAGCCAAGTTGGACGGCTCTATGGCTACACCTTC. Encoded protein: CASSQVGRLYGYTF.

This clonotype was seen repeatedly, ten times or more. The gene calls are TRBV30 and TRBJ2-7; D is possibly TRBD2 (5 bases). V was trimmed by 3 bases and J by 3 bases, leaving 18 bases between them. This CDR3 spans 15 amino acids. Looked up from germline, CDR1 is GTSNPN and CDR2 is SVGIG (reference sequence). The CDR3 coding sequence is TGTGCCTGGAGGCCCACAGAGGGATACCGCTACGAGCAGTACTTC. Translation gives CAWRPTEGYRYEQYF.

This chain uses TRBV27 with TRBJ2-5; TRBD1 aligns across 7 bases. The V gene's germline CDR1 is MNHEY and CDR2 SMNVEV (reference sequence). The V and J ends lost 5 bases and 1 base, in that order; junction bases with no gene match: 10. There are 16 residues in the CDR3. The chain's CDR3 is CASSPAPGQLQETQYF. CDR3 nucleotides: TGTGCCAGCAGTCCTGCACCGGGACAGCTCCAAGAGACCCAGTACTTC.

This clonotype has at least ten counts. V is TRBV29-1 and J is TRBJ2-1; D possibly corresponds to TRBD2 (7 bases). This CDR3 region has 13 residues. Germline V gene data show CDR1 as SQVTM and CDR2 as ANQGSEA. Between the trimmed V and J ends, which lost 6 bases and 9 bases, there was a span of 18 bases. The CDR3, as DNA: TGCAGCGTGGTGGGGGGGCCGTTCAGTGAGCAGTTCTTC. Protein product: CSVVGGPFSEQFF.